Each of the 8 T cell receptor beta chains below was sequenced from the same sample in a study of blood T cell repertoires in COVID-19. Method: immunoSEQ multiplex PCR; TCRdb's copy keeps in-frame clones and lacks some. Of some 180,000 clones in the sample, 60% to 80% were seen once. Sequencing used PBMCs or T cells enriched from blood (not recorded which). The source is a man between 60 and 70 years old who had been exposed to COVID-19.

The gene calls are TRBV28 and TRBJ1-6; D unresolved. V was shortened by 3 bases and J by 10 bases, with 10 bases between the two germline ends. The CDR3 covers 13 residues. Germline CDR1 reads MDHEN; CDR2 reads SYDVKM. CDR3 amino acids: CASSLLVGSPLHF. The CDR3 DNA follows: TGTGCCAGCAGTTTGTTGGTTGGCTCACCCCTCCACTTT.

The V and J genes are TRBV30 and TRBJ2-3, with D perhaps TRBD2 (5 bases). The CDR3 has 11 residues. Trimming removed 5 bases from V and 5 bases from J, with 8 bases in between. Per the germline V gene, CDR1 is GTSNPN and CDR2 is SVGIG (reference sequence). The CDR3 loop reads CAWDRGDTQYF. In nucleotides, the CDR3 is TGTGCCTGGGACCGGGGAGATACGCAGTATTTT.

The rearrangement links TRBV5-1 to TRBJ2-1; maybe TRBD1 (5 bases). CDR1 is SGHRS and CDR2 is YFSETQ in the germline V gene. V dropped 0 bases and J dropped 5 bases, with 18 bases sitting between them. The CDR3 loop spans 17 amino acids. The CDR3, as DNA: TGCGCCAGCAGCTTGGTCCCCAGGGCCTCTCTCGACAATGAGCAGTTCTTC. It translates to CASSLVPRASLDNEQFF.

The V call is TRBV19, the J call TRBJ2-3; 10 bases agree with TRBD1. Germline V gene lookup returns CDR1 LNHDA and CDR2 SQIVND (reference sequence). V shed 6 bases and J 0 bases; nucleotides not matched to a gene: 0. The CDR3 extends over 14 amino acids. The CDR3 here is CASRDRGSTDTQYF. The CDR3 nucleotides are TGTGCCAGTAGGGACAGGGGGAGCACAGATACGCAGTATTTT.

The genes are TRBV7-2 and TRBJ2-5; 8 nucleotides match TRBD1. The CDR3 runs to 16 residues. The V and J ends lost 0 bases and 2 bases, in that order; junction bases with no gene match: 5. Germline V CDR1 and CDR2: SGHTA, FQGNSA. The CDR3 sequence: CASSLAAGTGQETQYF. In DNA form, the CDR3 reads TGTGCCAGCAGCTTAGCCGCCGGGACAGGTCAAGAGACCCAGTACTTC.

This clone was recorded only once. The V call is TRBV7-8, the J call TRBJ2-5; D is possibly TRBD1 (6 bases). This CDR3 spans 15 amino acids. Deletions cut 5 bases from V and 5 bases from J, with 18 bases between. CDR1 SGHVS and CDR2 FQNEAQ come from the germline V gene. Written as DNA, the CDR3 is TGTGCCAGCAGCAGTAGGGACAAAACCATGGAGACCCAGTACTTC. It encodes CASSSRDKTMETQYF.

J is TRBJ1-2 and V is TRBV7-2; possibly TRBD1 for D (6 bases). Trimming removed 0 bases at V and 6 bases at J, with 14 bases between. Germline V gives CDR1 SGHTA, CDR2 FQGNSA. This CDR3 has 15 residues. Here the CDR3 reads CASSLALPGADGYTF. The DNA of the CDR3 is TGTGCCAGCAGCTTAGCGCTCCCAGGGGCGGATGGCTACACCTTC.

The chain is built from TRBV5-4 and TRBJ1-1, with a weak D call TRBD1 (5 bases). CDR1 and CDR2 from the germline V gene are SGHNT and YYREEE (reference sequence). V was trimmed by 5 bases and J by 1 base, leaving 12 bases between them. The CDR3 covers 14 residues. In DNA form, the CDR3 reads TGTGCCAGCAGTTCAGGGATTCGGAACACTGAAGCTTTCTTT. Its protein product is CASSSGIRNTEAFF. Drawing the rest from reference TRBV5-4 and TRBJ1-1, the complete variable domain is ETGVTQSPTHLIKTRGQQVTLRCSSQSGHNTVSWYQQALGQGPQFIFQYYREEENGRGNFPPRFSGLQFPNYSSELNVNALELDDSALYLCASSSGIRNTEAFFGQGTRLTVV.